This T cell receptor (beta chain) was captured in a study of T-cell memory formation after mild COVID-19. TCRdb called the 5' RACE reads again in MiXCR, with one record for every CDR3 protein. The data hold about 610,000 distinct CDR3 sequences, with roughly 17% observed a single time. This clonotype was picked up a small number of times. Its antigen is unknown. Germline V CDR1 and CDR2: DFQATT, SNEGSKA (reference sequence). Trimming took off 1 base at V and 0 bases at J, with 10 bases between the two ends. The length of the CDR3 is 15 residues. Study outcomes and limitations: The pre-infection memory compartment contained some responding clones, suggesting cross-reactive memory joined.

Source material: PBMCs or a T cell subset sorted from them (not recorded which). This sequence originates from an adult woman who had mild COVID-19 (a few samples of this study predate the infection). Cell type and time point are not known. The genes are TRBV20-1 and TRBJ1-5; no clear D. Here the CDR3 DNA reads TGCAGTGCTAGAGTGGCAGAACATAGCAATCAGCCCCAGCATTTT. This sequence encodes CSARVAEHSNQPQHF.